This TCR beta chain originates from a study of T cell changes during pregnancy in multiple sclerosis. This clone was picked up a small number of times. This CDR3 has 14 amino acids. V was cut by 4 bases and J by 6 bases, with 17 bases left in between. CDR1 is SGDLS, CDR2 YYNGEE, per germline. Clones were read by immunoSEQ multiplex PCR, and TCRdb kept only the in-frame ones, dropping some. The sample comprises some 36,000 clones, approximately 90% of which are singletons, and almost 4.5% rests with the top ten. Sequences were derived from peripheral blood, sampled in the second trimester of pregnancy. The receptor's source is a female donor in good health, enrolled as a control in a pregnancy study. The chain uses TRBV9 and TRBJ2-7; D is possibly TRBD1 (6 bases). The CDR3 reads CASSSGQGQREQYF. In DNA form, the CDR3 reads TGTGCCAGCAGCAGCGGTCAAGGACAGCGCGAGCAGTACTTC.